Presented here are 8 T cell receptor beta chains from one specimen sequenced in a study of T cell clonotyping in hematopoietic cell transplantation. The repertoire was sequenced with immunoSEQ multiplex PCR; TCRdb's copy has only in-frame clones and lacks some. The repertoire holds about 15,000 clones, with approximately 56% as singletons. The material sequenced was PBMCs. These receptors originate from a human donor who either received an allogeneic hematopoietic cell transplant for a myeloid malignancy or was a related donor (not recorded which). Some clones in this sample may be carry-over from other donors' samples.

This clone was seen only a few times. The chain recombines TRBV4-3 with TRBJ1-1; no definite D call. The germline CDR1 and CDR2 sequences are LGHNA and YSLEER. The CDR3 is 15 residues long. V was cut by 4 bases and J by 1 base, with 13 bases left in between. The CDR3, as DNA: TGCGCCAGCAGCCCTGCCCGGCAGGCGAACACTGAAGCTTTCTTT. Its translation: CASSPARQANTEAFF.

The chain is built from TRBV30 and TRBJ2-7; tentatively, D is TRBD1 (7 bases). In germline, CDR1 is GTSNPN, CDR2 SVGIG (reference sequence). The CDR3 has 16 residues. V shed 2 bases and J shed 2 bases, with 19 bases lying between them. Written as DNA, the CDR3 is TGTGCCTGGAGTCGGGCAGGGGGGTTACTAACCTACGAGCAGTACTTC. This sequence encodes CAWSRAGGLLTYEQYF.

The J gene is TRBJ1-5, the V gene TRBV7-9, with D possibly matching TRBD1 (6 bases). The length of the CDR3 is 16 residues. The V and J ends lost 3 bases and 0 bases respectively, with 12 bases between them. Per germline, CDR1 SEHNR and CDR2 FQNEAQ (reference sequence). The CDR3 sequence: CASSFGDNNSNQPQHF. The DNA of the CDR3 is TGTGCCAGCAGCTTTGGGGACAACAATAGCAATCAGCCCCAGCATTTT.

The gene calls are TRBV30 and TRBJ2-1, with D possibly TRBD2 on 5 matching bases. Germline V lookup: CDR1 GTSNPN, CDR2 SVGIG (reference sequence). The CDR3 consists of 14 residues. V lost 0 bases and J 7 bases, leaving 13 bases between the germline ends. The CDR3 reads CAWSVKRDSNEQFF. The CDR3 coding sequence is TGTGCCTGGAGTGTAAAACGGGATTCTAATGAGCAGTTCTTC.

This clone was detected only a few times. The chain couples TRBV28 to TRBJ1-2, with TRBD1 identical over 9 bases. V lost 6 bases to trimming and J lost 7 bases; unmatched junction nucleotides: 6. The CDR3 runs to 13 residues. Germline assignment: CDR1 MDHEN and CDR2 SYDVKM. The CDR3 region has the DNA TGTGCCAGCAGCCCAGGACAGGGGTTTGGCTACACCTTC. Residues: CASSPGQGFGYTF.

This chain's CDR3 is CASSLGPRYGFSYEQYF. CDR3 DNA sequence: TGTGCCAGCAGCTTGGGGCCCCGTTACGGTTTCTCCTACGAGCAGTACTTC. This sequence joins TRBV5-6 and TRBJ2-5; no definite D call. TRBJ2-7 explains the end of the DNA better; the J call may be wrong. Germline-derived CDR1 and CDR2 are SGHDT and YYEEEE. There are 17 residues in the CDR3.

This clone was seen more than once but under ten times. The J gene is TRBJ2-5, the V gene TRBV28; 7 bases are a match to TRBD2. The CDR3 totals 15 residues. Germline-derived CDR1 and CDR2 are MDHEN and SYDVKM. V lost 5 bases, J lost 4 bases, and 10 bases stayed unmatched. The CDR3 spells CASSRTSGTGETQYF. DNA of the CDR3: TGTGCCAGCAGTCGGACTAGTGGAACGGGAGAGACCCAGTACTTC. Filled out from reference TRBV28 and TRBJ2-5, the complete variable domain reads DVKVTQSSRYLVKRTGEKVFLECVQDMDHENMFWYRQDPGLGLRLIYFSYDVKMKEKGDIPEGYSVSREKKERFSLILESASTNQTSMYLCASSRTSGTGETQYFGPGTRLLVL.

CDR3 nucleotide sequence: TGCGCCAGCAGCTTGGGGGACAGAGATCAGCCCCAGCATTTT. It translates to CASSLGDRDQPQHF. The gene calls are TRBV5-1 and TRBJ1-5, with 7 bases lining up with TRBD1. The CDR3 is made up of 14 amino acids. The trim removed 0 bases at V and 5 bases at J, leaving 2 bases unmatched. Germline V gives CDR1 SGHRS, CDR2 YFSETQ.